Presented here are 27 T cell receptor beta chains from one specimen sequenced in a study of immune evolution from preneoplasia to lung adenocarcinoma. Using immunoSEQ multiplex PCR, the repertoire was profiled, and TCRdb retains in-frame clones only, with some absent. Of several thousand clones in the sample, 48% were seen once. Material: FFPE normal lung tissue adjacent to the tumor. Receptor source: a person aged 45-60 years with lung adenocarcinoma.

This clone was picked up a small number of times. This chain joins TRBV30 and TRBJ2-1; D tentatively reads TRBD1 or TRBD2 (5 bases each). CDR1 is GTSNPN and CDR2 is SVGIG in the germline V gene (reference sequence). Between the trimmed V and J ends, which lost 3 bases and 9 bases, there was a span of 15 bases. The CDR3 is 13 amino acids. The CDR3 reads CAWSPAGAREQFF. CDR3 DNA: TGTGCCTGGAGCCCCGCCGGGGCGCGTGAGCAGTTCTTC.

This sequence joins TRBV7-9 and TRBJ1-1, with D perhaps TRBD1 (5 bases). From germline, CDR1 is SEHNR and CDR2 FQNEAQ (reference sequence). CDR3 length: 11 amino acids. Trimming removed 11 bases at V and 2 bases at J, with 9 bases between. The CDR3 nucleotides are TGTGCCGGGGGACGAAACACTGAAGCTTTCTTT. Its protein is CAGGRNTEAFF.

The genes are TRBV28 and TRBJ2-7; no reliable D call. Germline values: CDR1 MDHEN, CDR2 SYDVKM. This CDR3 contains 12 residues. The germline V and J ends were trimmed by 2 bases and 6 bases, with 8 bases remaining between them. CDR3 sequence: CASSLTLTEQYF. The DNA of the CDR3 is TGTGCCAGCAGTTTAACCCTGACCGAGCAGTACTTC.

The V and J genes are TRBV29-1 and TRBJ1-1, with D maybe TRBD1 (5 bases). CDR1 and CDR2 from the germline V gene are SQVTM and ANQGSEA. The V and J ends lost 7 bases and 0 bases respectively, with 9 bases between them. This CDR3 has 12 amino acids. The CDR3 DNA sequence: TGCAGCGGTGGACACATGAACACTGAAGCTTTCTTT. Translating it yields CSGGHMNTEAFF.

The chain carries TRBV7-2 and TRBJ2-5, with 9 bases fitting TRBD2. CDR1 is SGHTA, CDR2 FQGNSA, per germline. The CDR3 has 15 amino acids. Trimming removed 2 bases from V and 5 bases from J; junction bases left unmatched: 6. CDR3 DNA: TGTGCCAGCAGCTTACAGGGACTAGCTGGGGAGACCCAGTACTTC. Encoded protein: CASSLQGLAGETQYF.

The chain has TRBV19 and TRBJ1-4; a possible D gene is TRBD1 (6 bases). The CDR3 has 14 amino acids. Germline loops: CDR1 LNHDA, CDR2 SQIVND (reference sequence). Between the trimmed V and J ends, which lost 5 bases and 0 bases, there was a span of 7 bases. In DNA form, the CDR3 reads TGTGCCAGTAGTGGGACATCAACTAATGAAAAACTGTTTTTT. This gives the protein CASSGTSTNEKLFF.

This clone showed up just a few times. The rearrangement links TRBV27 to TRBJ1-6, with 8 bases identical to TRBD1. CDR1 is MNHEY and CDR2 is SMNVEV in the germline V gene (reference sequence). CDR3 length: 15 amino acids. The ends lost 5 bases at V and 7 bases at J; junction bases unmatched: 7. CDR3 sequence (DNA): TGTGCCAGCAGTCCAACCGGGACAGGAAATTCACCCCTCCACTTT. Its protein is CASSPTGTGNSPLHF.

CDR3 DNA sequence: TGTGCCAGCAGCTTAGTATTGGGGAACACTGAAGCTTTCTTT. Encoded protein: CASSLVLGNTEAFF. The chain joins TRBV7-9 to TRBJ1-1, with D uncertain. The CDR3 has 14 amino acids. Trimming pared 1 base from V and 1 base from J, leaving 7 bases between. Germline CDR1 and CDR2: SEHNR and FQNEAQ (reference sequence).

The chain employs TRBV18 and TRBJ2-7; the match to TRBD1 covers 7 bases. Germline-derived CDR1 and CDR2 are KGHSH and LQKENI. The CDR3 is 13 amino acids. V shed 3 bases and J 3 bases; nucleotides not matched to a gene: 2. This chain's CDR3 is CASSPGQIYEQYF. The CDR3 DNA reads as TGTGCCAGCTCACCGGGACAGATCTACGAGCAGTACTTC.

CDR3 loop: CASSLEFQGGGELFF. The DNA of the CDR3 is TGTGCCAGCAGCTTAGAGTTCCAAGGAGGCGGGGAGCTGTTTTTT. The gene calls are TRBV7-2 and TRBJ2-2; D is perhaps TRBD2 (5 bases). The germline V gene encodes CDR1 SGHTA and CDR2 FQGNSA. The ends were cut back, 1 base at V and 7 bases at J, with 13 bases in the middle. The CDR3 runs to 15 residues.

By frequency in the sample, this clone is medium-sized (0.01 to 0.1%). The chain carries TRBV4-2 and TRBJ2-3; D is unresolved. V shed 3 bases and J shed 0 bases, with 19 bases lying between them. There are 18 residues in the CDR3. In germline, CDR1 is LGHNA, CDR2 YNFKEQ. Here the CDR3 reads CASSQELRPTLSTDTQYF. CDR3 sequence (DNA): TGTGCCAGCAGCCAGGAGCTCCGGCCGACCCTTAGCACAGATACGCAGTATTTT.

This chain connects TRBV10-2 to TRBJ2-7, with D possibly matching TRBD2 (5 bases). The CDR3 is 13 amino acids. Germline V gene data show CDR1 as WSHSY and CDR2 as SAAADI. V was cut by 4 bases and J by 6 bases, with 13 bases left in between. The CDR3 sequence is CASSARTEGEQYF. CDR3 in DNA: TGCGCCAGCAGTGCGAGGACCGAGGGCGAGCAGTACTTC.

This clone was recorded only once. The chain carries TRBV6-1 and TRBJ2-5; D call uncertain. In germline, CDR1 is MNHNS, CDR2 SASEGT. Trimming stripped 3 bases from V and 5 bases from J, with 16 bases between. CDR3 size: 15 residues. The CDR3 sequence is CASSEMIDVLETQYF. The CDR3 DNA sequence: TGTGCCAGCAGTGAGATGATAGACGTTCTGGAGACCCAGTACTTC.

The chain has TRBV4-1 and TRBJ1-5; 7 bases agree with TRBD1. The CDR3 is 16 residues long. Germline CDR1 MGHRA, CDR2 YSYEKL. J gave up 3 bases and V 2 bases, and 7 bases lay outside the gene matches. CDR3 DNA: TGCGCCAGCAGCCAAACAGGGGTTGGGGACAATCAGCCCCAGCATTTT. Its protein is CASSQTGVGDNQPQHF.

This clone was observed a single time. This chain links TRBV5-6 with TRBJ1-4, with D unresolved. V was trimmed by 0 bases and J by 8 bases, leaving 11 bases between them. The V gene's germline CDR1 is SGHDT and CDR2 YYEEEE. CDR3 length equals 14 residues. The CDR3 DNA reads TGTGCCAGCAGCTTGGTCGGCGGAGAAGAAAAACTGTTTTTT. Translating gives CASSLVGGEEKLFF.

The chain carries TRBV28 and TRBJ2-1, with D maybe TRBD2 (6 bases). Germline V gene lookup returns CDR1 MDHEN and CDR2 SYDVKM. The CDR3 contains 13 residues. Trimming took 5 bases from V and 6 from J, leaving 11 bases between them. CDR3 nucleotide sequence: TGTGCCAGCAGTGAGGACTACGGCAATGAGCAGTTCTTC. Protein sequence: CASSEDYGNEQFF.

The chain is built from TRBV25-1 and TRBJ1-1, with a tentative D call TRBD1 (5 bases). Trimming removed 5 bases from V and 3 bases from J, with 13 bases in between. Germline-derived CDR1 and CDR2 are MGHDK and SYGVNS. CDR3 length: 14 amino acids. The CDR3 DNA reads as TGTGCCAGCAGTATCAGGGATCCCTACACTGAAGCTTTCTTT. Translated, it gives CASSIRDPYTEAFF.

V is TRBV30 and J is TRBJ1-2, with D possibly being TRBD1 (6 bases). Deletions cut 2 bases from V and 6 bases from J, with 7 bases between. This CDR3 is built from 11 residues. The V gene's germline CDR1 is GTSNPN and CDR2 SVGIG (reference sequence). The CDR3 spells CAWSQGNGYTF. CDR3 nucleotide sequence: TGTGCCTGGAGTCAGGGGAATGGCTACACCTTC.

The CDR3 reads CASSPRDRVISYEQYF. CDR3 bases: TGCGCCAGCAGCCCTAGGGACAGGGTTATCTCCTACGAGCAGTACTTC. The chain combines TRBV4-1 with TRBJ2-7, with 9 bases lining up with TRBD1. The trim removed 4 bases at V and 0 bases at J, leaving 7 bases unmatched. The CDR3 is made up of 16 amino acids. Germline CDR1 is MGHRA and CDR2 is YSYEKL.

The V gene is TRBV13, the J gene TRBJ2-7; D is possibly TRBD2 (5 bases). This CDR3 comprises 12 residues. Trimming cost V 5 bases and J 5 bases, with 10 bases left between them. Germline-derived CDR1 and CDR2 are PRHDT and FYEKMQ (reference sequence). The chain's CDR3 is CASSPQRDEQYF. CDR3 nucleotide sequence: TGTGCCAGCAGCCCCCAGAGGGACGAGCAGTACTTC.

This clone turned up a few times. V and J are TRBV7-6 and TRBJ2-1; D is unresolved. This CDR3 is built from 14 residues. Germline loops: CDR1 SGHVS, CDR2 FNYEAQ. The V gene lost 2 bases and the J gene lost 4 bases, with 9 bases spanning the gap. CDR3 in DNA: TGTGCCAGCAGCTTATTCGCCACTTACAATGAGCAGTTCTTC. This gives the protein CASSLFATYNEQFF.

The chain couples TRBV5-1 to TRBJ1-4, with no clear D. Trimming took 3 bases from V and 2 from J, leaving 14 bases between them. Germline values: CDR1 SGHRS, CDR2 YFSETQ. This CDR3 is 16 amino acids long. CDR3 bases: TGCGCCAGCAGCTACGCCGGCGCTGTCACTAATGAAAAACTGTTTTTT. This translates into CASSYAGAVTNEKLFF.

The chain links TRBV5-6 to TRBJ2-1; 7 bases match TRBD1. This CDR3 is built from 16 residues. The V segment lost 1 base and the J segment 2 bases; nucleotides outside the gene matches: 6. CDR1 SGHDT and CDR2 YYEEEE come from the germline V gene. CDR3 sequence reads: CASSLKGAQAYNEQFF. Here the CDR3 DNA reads TGTGCCAGCAGCTTGAAGGGGGCGCAGGCCTACAATGAGCAGTTCTTC.

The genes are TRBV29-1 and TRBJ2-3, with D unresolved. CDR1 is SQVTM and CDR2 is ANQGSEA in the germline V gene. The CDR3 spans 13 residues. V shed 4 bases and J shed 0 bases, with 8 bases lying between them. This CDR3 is CSVAIPSTDTQYF. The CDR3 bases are TGCAGCGTTGCAATACCGAGCACAGATACGCAGTATTTT.

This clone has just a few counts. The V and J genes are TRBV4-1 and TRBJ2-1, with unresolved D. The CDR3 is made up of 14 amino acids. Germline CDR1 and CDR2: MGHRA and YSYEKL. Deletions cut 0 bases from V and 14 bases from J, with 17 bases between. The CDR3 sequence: CASSQDAGLVLKFF. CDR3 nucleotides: TGCGCCAGCAGCCAAGATGCCGGTCTTGTCCTCAAGTTCTTC.

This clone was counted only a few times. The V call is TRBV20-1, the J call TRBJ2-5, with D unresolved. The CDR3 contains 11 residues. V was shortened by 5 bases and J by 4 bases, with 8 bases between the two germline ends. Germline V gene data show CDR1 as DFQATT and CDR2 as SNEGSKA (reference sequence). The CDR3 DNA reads TGCAGTGCTGTCGGCGCAGAGACCCAGTACTTC. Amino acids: CSAVGAETQYF.

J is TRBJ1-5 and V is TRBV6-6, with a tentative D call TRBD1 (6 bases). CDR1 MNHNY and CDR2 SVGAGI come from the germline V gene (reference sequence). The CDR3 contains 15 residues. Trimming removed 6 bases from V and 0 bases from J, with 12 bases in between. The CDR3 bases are TGTGCCAGCAGAGAGGGACATTATAGCAATCAGCCCCAGCATTTT. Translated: CASREGHYSNQPQHF.